Below, 32 T cell receptor beta chains from the same sample are listed, as sequenced in a study of blood T cell repertoires in COVID-19. Sequenced by immunoSEQ multiplex PCR; TCRdb stores in-frame clones only, minus some. The profile shows 250,000 to 400,000 clones, more than 75% of them singletons. Sequenced sample: peripheral blood. All receptors come from a man in his forties or fifties with active or convalescent COVID-19.

The CDR3 nucleotides are TGTGCCAGCAGCTTAGGTCGCTATAATTCACCCCTCCACTTT. Protein product: CASSLGRYNSPLHF. This chain links TRBV7-9 with TRBJ1-6, with D unresolved. Trimming cost V 1 base and J 3 bases, with 4 bases left between them. The CDR3 has 14 residues. The germline V gene encodes CDR1 SEHNR and CDR2 FQNEAQ (reference sequence). Looking up the rest from reference TRBV7-9 and TRBJ1-6 gives the full variable domain: DTGVSQNPRHKITKRGQNVTFRCDPISEHNRLYWYRQTLGQGPEFLTYFQNEAQLEKSRLLSDRFSAERPKGSFSTLEIQRTEQGDSAMYLCASSLGRYNSPLHFGNGTRLTVT.

This sequence joins TRBV30 and TRBJ1-3; unclear D gene. CDR1 GTSNPN and CDR2 SVGIG come from the germline V gene (reference sequence). This CDR3 has 15 amino acids. The V gene lost 2 bases and the J gene lost 0 bases, with 11 bases spanning the gap. The CDR3: CAWSHRRSSGNTIYF. CDR3 in DNA: TGTGCCTGGAGTCATCGACGGAGCTCTGGAAACACCATATATTTT.

The J gene is TRBJ2-7, the V gene TRBV28; 14 bases line up with TRBD2. The CDR3 is made up of 14 amino acids. The V gene end was trimmed by 7 bases and the J gene end by 7 bases; junction bases not matched to a gene: 6. Per germline, CDR1 MDHEN and CDR2 SYDVKM. The CDR3, as DNA: TGTGCCAGCACTACCGGGACTAGCGGGAGAGAGCAGTACTTC. Protein product: CASTTGTSGREQYF.

The CDR3 nucleotides read TGCGCCAGCAGCCTGACCGGGACAGGGGATACAGATACGCAGTATTTT. Its translation: CASSLTGTGDTDTQYF. The genes are TRBV5-1 and TRBJ2-3, with 10 bases aligning to TRBD1. Germline assignment: CDR1 SGHRS and CDR2 YFSETQ. This CDR3 has 16 amino acids. Germline trimming cut 4 bases from V and 3 bases from J; bases unmatched to any gene: 8.

The V gene is TRBV3-1 (or the pseudogene TRBV3-2), the J gene TRBJ1-3; D gene uncertain. The CDR3 sequence is 15 residues long. V lost 1 base to trimming and J lost 2 bases, with 9 bases between them. Germline assignment: CDR1 LGHDT and CDR2 YNNKEL (reference sequence). For the CDR3, the DNA is TGTGCCAGCAGCCAAGTTTCGGGTCCTGGAAACACCATATATTTT. Translated: CASSQVSGPGNTIYF.

This clone appeared a single time. The chain combines TRBV5-1 with TRBJ2-3; TRBD1 agrees at 7 bases. Germline V lookup: CDR1 SGHRS, CDR2 YFSETQ. The ends lost 0 bases at V and 2 bases at J; junction bases unmatched: 3. The CDR3 consists of 15 residues. The DNA for the CDR3 is TGCGCCAGCAGCTTGGGGGGACAGTACACAGATACGCAGTATTTT. It encodes CASSLGGQYTDTQYF.

The genes are TRBV3-1 (or the pseudogene TRBV3-2) and TRBJ2-5; tentative D call: TRBD2 (7 bases). The CDR3 sequence is 13 residues long. Trimming shortened V by 4 bases and J by 5 bases, and 11 bases separated the two germline ends. From germline, CDR1 is LGHDT and CDR2 YNNKEL (reference sequence). The CDR3 nucleotides read TGTGCCAGCAGCCCTCGGGGGGCGGAGACCCAGTACTTC. This encodes CASSPRGAETQYF.

The genes are TRBV10-3 and TRBJ2-7; D is possibly TRBD2 (5 bases). This CDR3 has 15 residues. Germline CDR1 ENHRY, CDR2 SYGVKD. The V end lost 3 bases, the J end lost 3 bases, and 15 bases lay between the germline ends. The CDR3 protein is CAISEGGTGSYEQYF. The DNA of the CDR3 is TGTGCCATCAGTGAAGGTGGTACGGGAAGCTACGAGCAGTACTTC.

The rearrangement links TRBV28 to TRBJ1-3; weak D call: TRBD1 (5 bases). With 4 bases removed from V and 1 base from J, the gap between germline ends came to 23 bases. Germline loops: CDR1 MDHEN, CDR2 SYDVKM. The CDR3 has 19 amino acids. The CDR3 sequence is CASSSLGGDGDRSGNTIYF. In nucleotides, the CDR3 is TGTGCCAGCAGTTCCCTGGGGGGGGACGGGGATCGTTCTGGAAACACCATATATTTT. The full variable domain, in which reference TRBV28 and TRBJ1-3 provide the parts outside the CDR3, is DVKVTQSSRYLVKRTGEKVFLECVQDMDHENMFWYRQDPGLGLRLIYFSYDVKMKEKGDIPEGYSVSREKKERFSLILESASTNQTSMYLCASSSLGGDGDRSGNTIYFGEGSWLTVV.

This chain uses TRBV7-3 with TRBJ2-1; D perhaps matches TRBD2 (5 bases). V dropped 5 bases and J dropped 3 bases, with 14 bases sitting between them. Germline values: CDR1 SGHTA, CDR2 FQGTGA. The CDR3 is 15 residues long. The CDR3 DNA follows: TGTGCCAGCAGCATCAATCCCGACTACTACAATGAGCAGTTCTTC. It translates to CASSINPDYYNEQFF.

This chain links TRBV29-1 with TRBJ2-5; TRBD2 might be the D (6 bases). This CDR3 has 12 residues. Between the trimmed V and J ends, which lost 6 bases and 1 base, there was a span of 9 bases. In germline, CDR1 is SQVTM, CDR2 ANQGSEA. Here the CDR3 reads CSVSSGQETQYF. The CDR3 DNA reads TGCAGCGTGAGTAGCGGCCAAGAGACCCAGTACTTC.

This chain uses TRBV3-1 (or the pseudogene TRBV3-2) with TRBJ2-3; D gene unclear. The CDR3 has 15 residues. V shed 3 bases and J shed 5 bases, with 15 bases lying between them. Germline lookup yields CDR1 LGHDT and CDR2 YNNKEL (reference sequence). CDR3 DNA sequence: TGTGCCAGCAGCCACTTCTCGGGTAGTAAAGATACGCAGTATTTT. Its translation: CASSHFSGSKDTQYF.

The chain has TRBV12-5 and TRBJ2-1, with TRBD1 identical over 9 bases. The CDR3 covers 14 residues. Germline V gene lookup returns CDR1 LGHNT and CDR2 FRNRAP. The V gene end was trimmed by 6 bases and the J gene end by 9 bases; junction bases not matched to a gene: 9. This chain's CDR3 is CASGLTGGKGEQFF. The CDR3, as DNA: TGTGCTAGTGGGCTGACAGGGGGTAAGGGTGAGCAGTTCTTC.

This clone was counted only a few times. This chain links TRBV19 with TRBJ1-5; 7 bases match TRBD1. The CDR3 is 18 amino acids. J was trimmed by 3 bases and V by 3 bases; bases with no gene match: 14. The germline CDR1 and CDR2 sequences are LNHDA and SQIVND (reference sequence). As DNA, the CDR3 is TGTGCCAGTAGTATCCAAAGGATGGGGACAGCCTACAATCAGCCCCAGCATTTT. Its translation is CASSIQRMGTAYNQPQHF.

This clone was seen a single time. The chain employs TRBV10-3 and TRBJ1-5; maybe TRBD1 (5 bases). Germline lookup yields CDR1 ENHRY and CDR2 SYGVKD. V lost 10 bases and J lost 2, with 12 bases in between. CDR3 length equals 13 residues. This CDR3 reads CASQGVGNQPQHF. DNA of the CDR3: TGTGCCAGCCAGGGTGTCGGCAATCAGCCCCAGCATTTT.

CDR3 DNA: TGTGCCAGCTCAAGCCCCGGGACAGGGGTTGAATTTGGCTACACCTTC. It codes for CASSSPGTGVEFGYTF. This chain joins TRBV18 and TRBJ1-2, with TRBD1 matching 10 bases. Looked up from germline, CDR1 is KGHSH and CDR2 is LQKENI. The CDR3 has 16 amino acids. The V segment lost 5 bases and the J segment 7 bases; nucleotides outside the gene matches: 13.

This sequence joins TRBV10-3 and TRBJ2-5, with D tentatively TRBD1 (5 bases). Germline V gene sequence: CDR1 ENHRY, CDR2 SYGVKD. CDR3 length equals 12 residues. V was trimmed by 6 bases and J by 5 bases, leaving 10 bases between them. The CDR3 DNA reads TGTGCCATCAGAACGGCAGGGGAGACCCAGTACTTC. It translates to CAIRTAGETQYF.

The V gene is TRBV7-9, the J gene TRBJ1-1; TRBD1 is a possible D gene (6 bases). Germline CDR1 reads SEHNR; CDR2 reads FQNEAQ (reference sequence). V was pared by 10 bases and J by 0 bases, with 15 bases between. CDR3 length equals 14 residues. CDR3 coding DNA: TGTGCCACCAAAGAGACAGGTATGAACACTGAAGCTTTCTTT. It yields the protein CATKETGMNTEAFF.

The count of this clone is one. CDR3 region: CASSQGRKAAEQFF. As DNA, the CDR3 is TGTGCCAGCAGCCAAGGTAGGAAAGCGGCCGAGCAGTTCTTC. This chain links TRBV14 with TRBJ2-1, with D perhaps matching TRBD2 (5 bases). The V end was cut by 1 base, the J end by 10 bases, with 14 bases between. CDR3 length: 14 residues. Germline lookup yields CDR1 SGHDN and CDR2 FVKESK.

The chain is built from TRBV6-6 and TRBJ2-7, with D possibly being TRBD2 (6 bases). This CDR3 has 16 amino acids. Germline V gene lookup returns CDR1 MNHNY and CDR2 SVGAGI (reference sequence). Trimming pared 2 bases from V and 1 base from J, leaving 15 bases between. The CDR3 loop reads CASSYGTGTVSYEQYF. The CDR3 DNA is TGTGCCAGCAGTTACGGGACTGGGACCGTATCCTACGAGCAGTACTTC.

J is TRBJ1-1 and V is TRBV19, with a possible D match to TRBD1 (5 bases). V shed 6 bases and J shed 5 bases, with 10 bases lying between them. There are 12 residues in the CDR3. Germline V CDR1 and CDR2: LNHDA, SQIVND (reference sequence). This CDR3 is CASSQRGTEAFF. The DNA of the CDR3 is TGTGCCAGTAGCCAACGGGGGACTGAAGCTTTCTTT.

The chain employs TRBV7-2 and TRBJ1-2, with 9 bases aligning to TRBD1. The CDR3 contains 16 residues. Germline loops: CDR1 SGHTA, CDR2 FQGNSA. J was trimmed by 3 bases and V by 5 bases; bases with no gene match: 10. Written as DNA, the CDR3 is TGTGCCAGCAGCCTCCTAACCACAGGGGGCGACTATGGCTACACCTTC. Encoded protein: CASSLLTTGGDYGYTF.

This chain joins TRBV18 and TRBJ1-1, with D tentatively TRBD1 (5 bases). V lost 6 bases to trimming and J lost 4 bases, with 12 bases between them. Germline V gene data show CDR1 as KGHSH and CDR2 as LQKENI. This CDR3 is built from 13 residues. CDR3 protein: CASSQGLGTEAFF. The CDR3 DNA is TGTGCCAGCTCCCAGGGCCTTGGCACTGAAGCTTTCTTT. The full variable domain, its missing parts supplied by reference TRBV18 and TRBJ1-1, is NAGVMQNPRHLVRRRGQEARLRCSPMKGHSHVYWYRQLPEEGLKFMVYLQKENIIDESGMPKERFSAEFPKEGPSILRIQQVVRGDSAAYFCASSQGLGTEAFFGQGTRLTVV.

The chain couples TRBV19 to TRBJ1-5; D possibly corresponds to TRBD1 (5 bases). Trimming took off 5 bases at V and 5 bases at J, with 16 bases between the two ends. CDR1 LNHDA and CDR2 SQIVND come from the germline V gene (reference sequence). The CDR3 spans 15 residues. The CDR3 DNA reads as TGTGCCAGTAGTCCCCAGGGTGGAGCAGATCAGCCCCAGCATTTT. Its translation: CASSPQGGADQPQHF. The whole variable domain, filled in from reference TRBV19 and TRBJ1-5, reads DGGITQSPKYLFRKEGQNVTLSCEQNLNHDAMYWYRQDPGQGLRLIYYSQIVNDFQKGDIAEGYSVSREKKESFPLTVTSAQKNPTAFYLCASSPQGGADQPQHFGDGTRLSIL.

V is TRBV2 and J is TRBJ1-2; 8 bases align to TRBD1. V was clipped by 6 bases and J by 3 bases; unmatched bases: 3. Germline assignment: CDR1 SNHLY and CDR2 FYNNEI. CDR3 length equals 13 residues. The CDR3 loop reads CASRPGQDYGYTF. DNA for the CDR3: TGTGCCAGCAGACCGGGACAGGACTATGGCTACACCTTC.

The chain links TRBV29-1 to TRBJ2-3, with D perhaps TRBD2 (7 bases). The germline CDR1 and CDR2 sequences are SQVTM and ANQGSEA. The ends were cut back, 4 bases at V and 0 bases at J, with 17 bases in the middle. The CDR3 length is 16 residues. The CDR3 here is CSVVPGGSASTDTQYF. For the CDR3, the DNA is TGCAGCGTTGTCCCGGGGGGCAGTGCTAGCACAGATACGCAGTATTTT.

This clone was observed a handful of times. The chain is built from TRBV7-9 and TRBJ1-1; D possibly corresponds to TRBD1 (5 bases). In germline, CDR1 is SEHNR, CDR2 FQNEAQ (reference sequence). V was pared by 6 bases and J by 3 bases, with 11 bases between. The CDR3 is made up of 13 amino acids. This CDR3 is CASSSQGHTEAFF. In nucleotides, the CDR3 is TGTGCCAGCAGTTCCCAGGGCCACACTGAAGCTTTCTTT.

V and J are TRBV27 and TRBJ1-2; 10 positions match TRBD1. Looked up from germline, CDR1 is MNHEY and CDR2 is SMNVEV (reference sequence). The trim removed 2 bases at V and 4 bases at J, leaving 10 bases unmatched. This CDR3 is built from 17 residues. CDR3 bases: TGTGCCAGCAGTTTAACGGGACAGGGGACTGGGGGCTATGGCTACACCTTC. This codes for CASSLTGQGTGGYGYTF.

The rearrangement uses TRBV28 and TRBJ1-2, with D unresolved. Germline V CDR1 and CDR2: MDHEN, SYDVKM. V gave up 5 bases and J gave up 4 bases, with 11 bases separating them. The length of the CDR3 is 13 residues. The CDR3 is CASSLRVTYGYTF. The CDR3 nucleotides are TGTGCCAGCAGTCTCCGGGTGACCTATGGCTACACCTTC.

The CDR3 coding sequence is TGTGCCAGCTCACCGAAGACAGGGGGTTATGAAAAACTGTTTTTT. Translation gives CASSPKTGGYEKLFF. This chain links TRBV18 with TRBJ1-4; 9 bases map to TRBD1. The junction had 5 bases not matched to a gene; V was cut back by 3 bases and J by 6 bases. Germline-derived CDR1 and CDR2 are KGHSH and LQKENI. The length of the CDR3 is 15 residues.

The chain has TRBV11-2 and TRBJ1-5, with a weak D call TRBD1 (6 bases). From germline, CDR1 is SGHAT and CDR2 FQNNGV. The CDR3 extends over 14 amino acids. V was pared by 1 base and J by 2 bases, with 6 bases between. The CDR3 DNA is TGTGCCAGCAGCTTAGGACAGGGCAATCAGCCCCAGCATTTT. Encoded protein: CASSLGQGNQPQHF.

The CDR3: CASSPLQGNGYTF. The CDR3 coding sequence is TGTGCCAGCTCACCCTTGCAGGGGAACGGCTACACCTTC. The genes are TRBV18 and TRBJ1-2; possible D gene TRBD1, 6 bases. Trimming pared 3 bases from V and 8 bases from J, leaving 13 bases between. This CDR3 is built from 13 residues. CDR1 KGHSH and CDR2 LQKENI come from the germline V gene. The complete variable domain, with remaining parts taken from reference TRBV18 and TRBJ1-2, reads NAGVMQNPRHLVRRRGQEARLRCSPMKGHSHVYWYRQLPEEGLKFMVYLQKENIIDESGMPKERFSAEFPKEGPSILRIQQVVRGDSAAYFCASSPLQGNGYTFGSGTRLTVV.